The clone carrying this T cell receptor (beta chain) has just a few counts. Reverse transcription of all isolated RNA meant that expressed TCRB transcripts were sequenced. The repertoire was sequenced with immunoSEQ multiplex PCR; TCRdb's copy has only in-frame clones and lacks some. The sample carries about 620,000 clones, 15% recorded once. The CDR3 is made up of 11 amino acids. The V end was cut by 7 bases, the J end by 5 bases, with 8 bases between. Germline CDR1 is SGHVS and CDR2 is FQNEAQ. These data originate in a study of beta chain features in type 1 diabetes. CD45RO/CCR7/CD25/CD127/CD95/CD27 separated CD4+ naive, central memory, regulatory and stem cell-like memory cells by sorting.

V usage is TRBV7-8 and J usage is TRBJ2-5; D remains unclear. The TCR was taken from a man between 18 and 35 years old in good health. Input material: naive CD4+ T cells from blood. In nucleotides, the CDR3 is TGTGCCAGCAAGAATATGGAGACCCAGTACTTC. The encoded protein is CASKNMETQYF.